This T cell receptor beta chain was observed in a study of blood T cells in healthy people across ages. PCR was performed a second time for about 7 to 11 cycles using a sample-barcoded 5' primer and a J-beta primer mix. TCRdb called the 5' RACE reads again in MiXCR, with one record for every CDR3 protein. The sample has 1 million to 1.2 million distinct CDR3 sequences; 35% to 40% are singletons. The germline CDR1 and CDR2 sequences are DFQATT and SNEGSKA (reference sequence). The CDR3 runs to 15 residues. The V end lost 2 bases, the J end lost 3 bases, and 15 bases lay between the germline ends. The origin of this receptor is a man between 18 and 29 years old in good health. The chain has TRBV20-1 and TRBJ2-3; D is unresolved. The sample comprised blood. CDR3 residues: CSARHRTIPTDTQYF. CDR3 DNA: TGCAGTGCTAGACACCGGACCATCCCAACAGATACGCAGTATTTT.